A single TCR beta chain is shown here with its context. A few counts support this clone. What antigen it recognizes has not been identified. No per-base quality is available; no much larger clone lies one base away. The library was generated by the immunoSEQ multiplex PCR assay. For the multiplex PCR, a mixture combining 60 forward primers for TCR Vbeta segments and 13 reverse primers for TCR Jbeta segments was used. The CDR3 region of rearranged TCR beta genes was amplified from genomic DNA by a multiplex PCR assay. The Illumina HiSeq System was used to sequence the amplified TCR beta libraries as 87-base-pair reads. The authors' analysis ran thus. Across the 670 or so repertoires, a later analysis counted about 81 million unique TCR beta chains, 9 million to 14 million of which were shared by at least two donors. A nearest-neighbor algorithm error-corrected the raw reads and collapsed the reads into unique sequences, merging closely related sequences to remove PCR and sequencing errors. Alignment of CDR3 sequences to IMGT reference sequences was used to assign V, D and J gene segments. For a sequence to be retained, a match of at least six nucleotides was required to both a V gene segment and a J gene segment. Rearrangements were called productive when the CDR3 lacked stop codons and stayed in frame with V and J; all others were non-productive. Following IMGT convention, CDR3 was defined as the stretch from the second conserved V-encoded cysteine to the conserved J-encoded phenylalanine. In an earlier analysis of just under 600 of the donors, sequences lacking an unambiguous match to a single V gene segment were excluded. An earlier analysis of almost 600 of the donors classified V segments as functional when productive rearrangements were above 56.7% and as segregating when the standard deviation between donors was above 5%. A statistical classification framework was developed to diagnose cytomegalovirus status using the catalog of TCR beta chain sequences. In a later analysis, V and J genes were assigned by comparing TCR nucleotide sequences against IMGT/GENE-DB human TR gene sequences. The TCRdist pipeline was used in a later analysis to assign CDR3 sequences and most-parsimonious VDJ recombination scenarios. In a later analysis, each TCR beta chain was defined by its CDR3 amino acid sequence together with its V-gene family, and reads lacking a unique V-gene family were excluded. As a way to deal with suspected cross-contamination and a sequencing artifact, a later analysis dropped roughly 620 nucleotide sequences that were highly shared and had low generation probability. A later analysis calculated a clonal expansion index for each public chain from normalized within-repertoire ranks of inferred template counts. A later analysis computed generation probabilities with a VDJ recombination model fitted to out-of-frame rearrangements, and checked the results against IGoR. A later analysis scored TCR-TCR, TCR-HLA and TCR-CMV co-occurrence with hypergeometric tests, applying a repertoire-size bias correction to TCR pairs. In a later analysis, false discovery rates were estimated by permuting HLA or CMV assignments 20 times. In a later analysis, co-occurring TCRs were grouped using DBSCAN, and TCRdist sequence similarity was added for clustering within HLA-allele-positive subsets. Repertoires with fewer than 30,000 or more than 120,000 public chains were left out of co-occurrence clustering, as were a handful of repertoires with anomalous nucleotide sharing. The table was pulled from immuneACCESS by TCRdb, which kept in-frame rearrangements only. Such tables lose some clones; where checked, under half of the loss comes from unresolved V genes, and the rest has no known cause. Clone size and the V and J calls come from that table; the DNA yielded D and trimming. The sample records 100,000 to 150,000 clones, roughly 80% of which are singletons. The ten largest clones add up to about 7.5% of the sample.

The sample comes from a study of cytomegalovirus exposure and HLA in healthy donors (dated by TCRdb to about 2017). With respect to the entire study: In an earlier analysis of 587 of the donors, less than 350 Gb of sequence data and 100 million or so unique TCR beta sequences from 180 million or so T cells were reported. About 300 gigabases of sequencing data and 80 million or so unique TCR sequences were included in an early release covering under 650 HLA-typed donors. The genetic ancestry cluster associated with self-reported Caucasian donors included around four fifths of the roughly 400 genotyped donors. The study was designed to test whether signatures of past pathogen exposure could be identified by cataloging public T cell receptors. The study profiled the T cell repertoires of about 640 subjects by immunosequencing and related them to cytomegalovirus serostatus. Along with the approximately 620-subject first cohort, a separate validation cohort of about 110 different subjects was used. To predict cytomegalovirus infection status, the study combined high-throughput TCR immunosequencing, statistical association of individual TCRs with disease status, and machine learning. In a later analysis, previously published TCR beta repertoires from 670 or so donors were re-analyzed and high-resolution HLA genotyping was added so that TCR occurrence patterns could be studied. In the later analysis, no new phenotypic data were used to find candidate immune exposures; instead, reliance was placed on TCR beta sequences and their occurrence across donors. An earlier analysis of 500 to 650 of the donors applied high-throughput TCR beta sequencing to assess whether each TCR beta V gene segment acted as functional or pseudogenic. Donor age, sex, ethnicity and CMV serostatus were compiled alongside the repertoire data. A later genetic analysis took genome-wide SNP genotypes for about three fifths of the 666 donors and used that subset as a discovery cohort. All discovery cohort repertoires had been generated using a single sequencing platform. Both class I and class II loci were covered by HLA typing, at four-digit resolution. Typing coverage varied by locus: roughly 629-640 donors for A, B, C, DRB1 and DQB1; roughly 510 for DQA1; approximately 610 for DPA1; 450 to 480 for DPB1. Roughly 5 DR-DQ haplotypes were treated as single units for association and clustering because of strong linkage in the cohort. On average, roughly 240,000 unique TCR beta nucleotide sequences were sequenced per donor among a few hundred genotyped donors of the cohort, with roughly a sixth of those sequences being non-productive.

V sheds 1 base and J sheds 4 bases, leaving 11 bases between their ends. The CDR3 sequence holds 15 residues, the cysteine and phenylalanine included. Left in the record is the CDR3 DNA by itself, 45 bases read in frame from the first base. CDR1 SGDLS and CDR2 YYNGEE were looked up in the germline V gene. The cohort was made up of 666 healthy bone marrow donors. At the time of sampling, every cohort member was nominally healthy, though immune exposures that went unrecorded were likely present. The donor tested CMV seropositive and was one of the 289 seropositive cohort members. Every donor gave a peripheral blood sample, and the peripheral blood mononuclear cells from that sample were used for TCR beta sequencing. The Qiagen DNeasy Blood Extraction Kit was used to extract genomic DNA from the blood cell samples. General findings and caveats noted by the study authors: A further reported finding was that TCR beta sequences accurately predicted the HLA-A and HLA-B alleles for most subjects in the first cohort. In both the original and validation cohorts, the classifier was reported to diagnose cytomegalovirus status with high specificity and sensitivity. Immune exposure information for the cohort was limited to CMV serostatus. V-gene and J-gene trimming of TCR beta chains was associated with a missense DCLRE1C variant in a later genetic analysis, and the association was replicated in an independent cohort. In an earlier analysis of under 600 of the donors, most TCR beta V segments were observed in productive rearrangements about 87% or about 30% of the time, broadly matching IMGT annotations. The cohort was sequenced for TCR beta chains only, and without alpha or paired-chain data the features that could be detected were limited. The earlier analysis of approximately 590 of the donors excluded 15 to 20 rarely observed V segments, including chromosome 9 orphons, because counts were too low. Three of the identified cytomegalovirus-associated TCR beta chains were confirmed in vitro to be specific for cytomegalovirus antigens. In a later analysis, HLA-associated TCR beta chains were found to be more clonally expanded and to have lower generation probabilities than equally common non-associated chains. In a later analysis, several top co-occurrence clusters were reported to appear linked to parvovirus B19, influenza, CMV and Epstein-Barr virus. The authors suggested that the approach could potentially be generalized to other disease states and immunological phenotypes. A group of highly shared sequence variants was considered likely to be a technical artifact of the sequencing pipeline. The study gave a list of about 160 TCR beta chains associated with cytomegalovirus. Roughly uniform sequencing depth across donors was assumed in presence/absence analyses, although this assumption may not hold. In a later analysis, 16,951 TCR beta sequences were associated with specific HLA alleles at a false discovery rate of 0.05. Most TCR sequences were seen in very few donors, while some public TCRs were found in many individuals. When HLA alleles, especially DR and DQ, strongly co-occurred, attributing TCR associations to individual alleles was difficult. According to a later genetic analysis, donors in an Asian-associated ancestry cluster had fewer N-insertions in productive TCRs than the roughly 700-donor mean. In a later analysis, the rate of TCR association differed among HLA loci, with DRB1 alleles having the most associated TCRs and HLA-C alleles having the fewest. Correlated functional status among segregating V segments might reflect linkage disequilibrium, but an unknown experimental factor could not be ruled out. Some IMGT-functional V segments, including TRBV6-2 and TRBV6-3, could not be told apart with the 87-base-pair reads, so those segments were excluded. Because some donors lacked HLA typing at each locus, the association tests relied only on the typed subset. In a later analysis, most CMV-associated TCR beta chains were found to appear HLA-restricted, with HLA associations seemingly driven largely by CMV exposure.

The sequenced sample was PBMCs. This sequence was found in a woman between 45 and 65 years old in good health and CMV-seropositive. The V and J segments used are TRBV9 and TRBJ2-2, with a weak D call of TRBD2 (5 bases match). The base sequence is TGTGCCAGCAGCGTATATCCGGGGTTCACCGGGGAGCTGTTTTTT. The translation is CASSVYPGFTGELFF.